The clone carrying this TCR beta chain has just a few counts. Its antigen is not identified. Unique molecular identifiers tagged the TCR beta cDNA libraries. A population of roughly 0.95 to 10 million T cells gave rise to about 500,000 cDNA molecules. TCRdb processed the PCR reads anew with MiXCR; each CDR3 protein has one entry. The sample includes some 690,000 distinct CDR3 sequences, approximately 60% of them seen just once. This entry comes from a study of post-analysis software for immune sequencing data. On the study more broadly: Recorded subtypes: relapsing-remitting, secondary progressive, progressive-relapsing; some patients unannotated.

Study conclusions and caveats: About 5 TRBV segments were significantly more frequent in patients than in controls. TRBV5-6, TRBV5-1 and TRBV20-1 were among these segments. The study found significantly lower normalized Chao1 diversity in multiple sclerosis patients than in controls. Strong co-clustering by F measure linked samples that shared a preparation batch.

This CDR3 is 14 amino acids long. Germline V gives CDR1 DFQATT, CDR2 SNEGSKA (reference sequence). Trimming took 3 bases from V and 4 from J; bases not matched to a gene: 6. Sequencing was performed on blood. The chain employs TRBV20-1 and TRBJ1-5, with 7 nucleotides matching TRBD1. This receptor was identified in a girl aged 2-10 years with multiple sclerosis. The CDR3, as DNA: TGCAGTGCTAGTAGGACAGGAGGAAATCAGCCCCAGCATTTT. Translating it yields CSASRTGGNQPQHF.